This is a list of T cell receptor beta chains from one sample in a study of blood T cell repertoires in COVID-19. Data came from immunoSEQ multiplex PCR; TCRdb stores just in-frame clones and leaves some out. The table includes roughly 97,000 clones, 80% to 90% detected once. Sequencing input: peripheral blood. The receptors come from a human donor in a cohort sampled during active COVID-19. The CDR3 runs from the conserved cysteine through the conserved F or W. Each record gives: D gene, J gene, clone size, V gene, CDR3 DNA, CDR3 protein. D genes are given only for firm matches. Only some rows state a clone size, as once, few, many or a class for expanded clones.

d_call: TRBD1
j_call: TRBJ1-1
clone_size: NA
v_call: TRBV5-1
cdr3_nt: TGCGCCAGCAGCTGGACAGGGGGTGGCACTGAAGCTTTCTTT
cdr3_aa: CASSWTGGGTEAFF

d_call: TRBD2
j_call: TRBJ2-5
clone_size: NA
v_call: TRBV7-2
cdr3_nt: TGTGCCAGCAGCTCGGCAAGACTAGCGGGACTTGAGACCCAGTACTTC
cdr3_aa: CASSSARLAGLETQYF

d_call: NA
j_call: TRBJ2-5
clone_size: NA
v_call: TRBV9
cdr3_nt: TGTGCCAGCAGCGGAGTACAGGGTTTTAGCGAGACCCAGTACTTC
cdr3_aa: CASSGVQGFSETQYF

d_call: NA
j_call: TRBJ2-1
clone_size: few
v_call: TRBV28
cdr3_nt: TGTGCCAGCAGTATGCAGGGTTCCTACAATGAGCAGTTCTTC
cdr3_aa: CASSMQGSYNEQFF

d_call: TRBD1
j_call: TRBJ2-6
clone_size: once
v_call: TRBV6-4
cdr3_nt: TGTGCCAGCATGAGGGGGCCAGGGGCCAACGTCCTGACTTTC
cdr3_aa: CASMRGPGANVLTF

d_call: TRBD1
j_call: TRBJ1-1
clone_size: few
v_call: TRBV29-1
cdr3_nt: TGCAGCGTCGGACAGGGGGCCGTGAACACTGAAGCTTTCTTT
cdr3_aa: CSVGQGAVNTEAFF

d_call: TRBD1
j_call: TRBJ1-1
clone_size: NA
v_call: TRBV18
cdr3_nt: TGTGCCAGCTCACCAATCGGGACAGCGAACACTGAAGCTTTCTTT
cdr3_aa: CASSPIGTANTEAFF

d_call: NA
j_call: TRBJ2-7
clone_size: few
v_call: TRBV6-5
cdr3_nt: TGTGCCAGCAGGGGCCCTGGGAGCTCCTACGAGCAGTACTTC
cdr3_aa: CASRGPGSSYEQYF

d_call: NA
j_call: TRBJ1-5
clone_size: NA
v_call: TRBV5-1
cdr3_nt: TGCGCCAGTTCTTACGACGGGAGCGGGCGGCCCCAGCATTTT
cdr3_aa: CASSYDGSGRPQHF

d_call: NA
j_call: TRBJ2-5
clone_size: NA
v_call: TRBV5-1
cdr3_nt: TGCGCCAGCAGCTTTGAGGTACAAGAGACCCAGTACTTC
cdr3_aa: CASSFEVQETQYF

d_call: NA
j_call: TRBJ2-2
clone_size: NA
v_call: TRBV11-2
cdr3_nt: TGTGCCAGCAGCTTTTTTGGTCAGGGGCCCACAGTGGGCGGGGAGCTGTTTTTT
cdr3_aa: CASSFFGQGPTVGGELFF

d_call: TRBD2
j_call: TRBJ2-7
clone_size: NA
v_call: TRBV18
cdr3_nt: TGTGCCAGCTCAGGGGGAGCTAGCGGGGCCTTAGTATACGAGCAGTACTTC
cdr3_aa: CASSGGASGALVYEQYF

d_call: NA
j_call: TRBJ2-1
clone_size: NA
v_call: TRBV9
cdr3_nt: TGTGCCAGCAGCGTAGCTGGTGGAGGGCTGGTAGACTTCCCCTACAATGAGCAGTTCTTC
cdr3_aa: CASSVAGGGLVDFPYNEQFF

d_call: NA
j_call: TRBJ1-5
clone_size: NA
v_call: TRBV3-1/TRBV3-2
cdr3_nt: TGTGCCAGCAGCCATGCTAGGGGGTCCGATCAGCCCCAGCATTTT
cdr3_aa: CASSHARGSDQPQHF

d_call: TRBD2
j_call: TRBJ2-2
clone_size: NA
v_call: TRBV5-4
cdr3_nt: TGTGCCAGCAGCTCCAGACTAGCGGGAGGGCAGGGCGGGGAGCTGTTTTTT
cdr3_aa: CASSSRLAGGQGGELFF

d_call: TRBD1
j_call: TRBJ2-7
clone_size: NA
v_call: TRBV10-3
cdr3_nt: TGTGCCATCAGTGAGGGACAGGGCCCCTACGAGCAGTACTTC
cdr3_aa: CAISEGQGPYEQYF

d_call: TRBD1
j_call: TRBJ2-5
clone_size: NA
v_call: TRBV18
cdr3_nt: TGTGCCAGCTCACTAGAGACAGGGGCCCAAGAGACCCAGTACTTC
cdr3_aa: CASSLETGAQETQYF

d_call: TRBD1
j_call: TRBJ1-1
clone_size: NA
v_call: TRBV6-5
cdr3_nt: TGTGCCAGCAGACCCCGGGACAGGGGGCGAAGAGCTTTCTTT
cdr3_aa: CASRPRDRGRRAFF

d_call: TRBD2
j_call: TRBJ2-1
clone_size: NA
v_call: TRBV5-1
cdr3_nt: TGCGCCAGCAGCTTGGCCGTCCCCCGGAGCGGGATCCTTTCCTCCTACAATGAGCAGTTCTTC
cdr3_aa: CASSLAVPRSGILSSYNEQFF

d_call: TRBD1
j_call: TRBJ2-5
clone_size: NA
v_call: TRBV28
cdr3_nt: TGTGCCAGCATCACCGGGACAGGGATTCAAGCGGTCCAAGAGACCCAGTACTTC
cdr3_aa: CASITGTGIQAVQETQYF

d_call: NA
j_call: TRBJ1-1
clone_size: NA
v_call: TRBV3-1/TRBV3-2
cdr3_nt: TGTGCCAGCAGCCAAGAAGTATCGAGGCGAGCTTTCTTT
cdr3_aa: CASSQEVSRRAFF

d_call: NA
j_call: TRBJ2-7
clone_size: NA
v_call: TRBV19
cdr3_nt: TGTGCCAGTAGTATCACACTATCCTACGAGCAGTACTTC
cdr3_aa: CASSITLSYEQYF

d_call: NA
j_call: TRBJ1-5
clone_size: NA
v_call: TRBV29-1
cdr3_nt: TGCAGCGTTCGAGCCGGGGAAGATCAGCCCCAGCATTTT
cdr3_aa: CSVRAGEDQPQHF

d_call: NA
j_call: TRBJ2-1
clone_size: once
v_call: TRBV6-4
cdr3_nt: TGTGCCAGCAGTGGGTCTAACAATGAGCAGTTCTTC
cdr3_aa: CASSGSNNEQFF

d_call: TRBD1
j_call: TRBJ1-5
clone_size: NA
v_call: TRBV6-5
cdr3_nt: TGTGCCAGCAGTTTCGGGACAGGGGGAGTTGGGCCCCAGCATTTT
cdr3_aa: CASSFGTGGVGPQHF

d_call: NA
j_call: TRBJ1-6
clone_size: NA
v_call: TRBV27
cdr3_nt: TGTGCCAGCAGTTCGCGGGCGGGGGCTTTCACGGATAATTCACCCCTCCACTTT
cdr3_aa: CASSSRAGAFTDNSPLHF

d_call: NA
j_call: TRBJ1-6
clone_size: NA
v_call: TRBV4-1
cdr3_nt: TGCGCCAGCAGCCAAGGTCGTCAGTATAATTCACCCCTCCACTTT
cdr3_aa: CASSQGRQYNSPLHF

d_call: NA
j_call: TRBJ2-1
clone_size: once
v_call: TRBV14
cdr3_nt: TGTGCCAGCAGTCCCCGTTCGTGGGACTCGGGGGTCGGTCAGTTCTTC
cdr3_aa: CASSPRSWDSGVGQFF

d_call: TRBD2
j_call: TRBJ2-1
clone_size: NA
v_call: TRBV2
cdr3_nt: TGTGCCAGCAGTGATCCGGGACTAGCGTACGGTGAGCAGTTCTTC
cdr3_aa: CASSDPGLAYGEQFF

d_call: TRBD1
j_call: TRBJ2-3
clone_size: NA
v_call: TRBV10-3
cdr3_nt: TGTGCCATCAGTGGGACAGGGCGCACAGATACGCAGTATTTT
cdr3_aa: CAISGTGRTDTQYF

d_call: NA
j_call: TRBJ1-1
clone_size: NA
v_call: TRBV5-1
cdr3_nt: TGCGCCAGCAGCTCCTTGACAGGGAACACTGAAGCTTTCTTT
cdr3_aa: CASSSLTGNTEAFF

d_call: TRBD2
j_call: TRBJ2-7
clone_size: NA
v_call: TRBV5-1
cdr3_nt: TGCGCCAGCAGCCTACTAGCGGGAGAGCCTTCCTACGAGCAGTACTTC
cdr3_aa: CASSLLAGEPSYEQYF

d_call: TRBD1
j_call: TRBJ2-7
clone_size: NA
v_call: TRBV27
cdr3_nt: TGTGCCAGCAGCCGTTCGGACAGGAACGACGAGCAGTACTTC
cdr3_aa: CASSRSDRNDEQYF

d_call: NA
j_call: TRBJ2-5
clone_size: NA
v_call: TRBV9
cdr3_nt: TGTGCCAGCAGCGTAACAGGACAAGAGACCCAGTACTTC
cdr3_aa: CASSVTGQETQYF

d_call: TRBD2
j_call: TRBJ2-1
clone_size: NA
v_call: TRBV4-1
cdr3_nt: TGCGCCAGCAGCCAAGTGGGTCGGCAGCGGGGGTACAATGAGCAGTTCTTC
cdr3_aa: CASSQVGRQRGYNEQFF

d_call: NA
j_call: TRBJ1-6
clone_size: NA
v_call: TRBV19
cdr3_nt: TGTGCCAGTAGTACCTCGGGGGGCGGATATAATTCACCCCTCCACTTT
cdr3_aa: CASSTSGGGYNSPLHF

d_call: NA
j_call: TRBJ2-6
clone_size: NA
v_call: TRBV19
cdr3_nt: TGTGCCAGTAGTATACCTGCGTTCTCTGGGGCCAACGTCCTGACTTTC
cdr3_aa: CASSIPAFSGANVLTF

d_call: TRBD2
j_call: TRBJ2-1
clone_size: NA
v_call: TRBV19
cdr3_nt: TGTGCCAGTACCGCCTCGACTAGCGGGGCCTACAATGAGCAGTTCTTC
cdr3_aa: CASTASTSGAYNEQFF

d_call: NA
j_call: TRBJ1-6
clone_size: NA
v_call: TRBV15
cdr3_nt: TGTGCCACCAGCAGAGATGGGGCAGGGTCACCCCTCCACTTT
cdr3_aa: CATSRDGAGSPLHF

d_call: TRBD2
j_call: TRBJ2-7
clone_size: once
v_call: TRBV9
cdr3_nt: TGTGCCAGCAGCTTCGGAGGGGAGGGGAACTACTACGAGCAGTACTTC
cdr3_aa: CASSFGGEGNYYEQYF

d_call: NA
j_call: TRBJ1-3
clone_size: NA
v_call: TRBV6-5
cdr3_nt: TGTGCCAGCAGTTATGGGTCAGGGTCTGGAAACACCATATATTTT
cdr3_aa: CASSYGSGSGNTIYF

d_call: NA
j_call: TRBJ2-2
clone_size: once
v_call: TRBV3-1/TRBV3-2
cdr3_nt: TGTGCCAGCAGCCTTAGGGAGCAGTACACCGGGGAGCTGTTTTTT
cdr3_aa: CASSLREQYTGELFF

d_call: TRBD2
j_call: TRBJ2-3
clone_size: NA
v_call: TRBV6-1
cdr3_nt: TGTGCCAGCAGTGAAAACGGGGGGGATACGCAGTATTTT
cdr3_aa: CASSENGGDTQYF

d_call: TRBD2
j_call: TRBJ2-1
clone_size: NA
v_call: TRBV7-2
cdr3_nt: TGTGCCAGCAGCTTTCTAAAAGCGGGAGGGCTATACAATGAGCAGTTCTTC
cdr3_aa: CASSFLKAGGLYNEQFF

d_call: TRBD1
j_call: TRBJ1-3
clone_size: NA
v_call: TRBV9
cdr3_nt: TGTGCCAGCAGCGTAACGCAGGGGGCTGAGGGGACGACCATATATTTT
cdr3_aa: CASSVTQGAEGTTIYF

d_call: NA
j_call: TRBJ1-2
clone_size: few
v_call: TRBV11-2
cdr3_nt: TGTGCCAGCAGCTTAGTCGCTGACTCGGGAGGCTACACCTTC
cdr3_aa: CASSLVADSGGYTF

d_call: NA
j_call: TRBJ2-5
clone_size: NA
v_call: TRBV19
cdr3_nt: NA
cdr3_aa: CASSFGSGTVAPDF

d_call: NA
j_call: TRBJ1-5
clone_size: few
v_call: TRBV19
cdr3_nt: TGTGCCAGTAGTTTAGGTTCTGAGGAGCCCCAGCATTTT
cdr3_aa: CASSLGSEEPQHF

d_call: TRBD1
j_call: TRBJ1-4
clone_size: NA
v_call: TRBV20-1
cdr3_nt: TGCAGTGCTACTGACAGGGGCCACTATGCAACTAATGAAAAACTGTTTTTT
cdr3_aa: CSATDRGHYATNEKLFF

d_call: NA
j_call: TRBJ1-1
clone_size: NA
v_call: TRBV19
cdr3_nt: TGTGCCAGTAGTATGGGGACAATAGTTCCTGAAGCTTTCTTT
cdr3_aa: CASSMGTIVPEAFF

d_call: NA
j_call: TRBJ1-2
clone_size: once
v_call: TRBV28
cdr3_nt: TGTGCCAGCAGTGGATGGGGCAGGGAAAGGAATGGCTACACCTTC
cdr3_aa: CASSGWGRERNGYTF

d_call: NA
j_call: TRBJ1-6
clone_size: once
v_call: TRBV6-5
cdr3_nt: TGTGCCAGCAGTTTGTTCGGGGGGAGCGTTTTGTCACCCCTCCACTTT
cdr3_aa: CASSLFGGSVLSPLHF

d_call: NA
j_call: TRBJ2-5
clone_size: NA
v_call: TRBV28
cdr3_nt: TGTGCCAGCAGCTTTTTGTACCAGGGGAATCGAGAGACCCAGTACTTC
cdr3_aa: CASSFLYQGNRETQYF

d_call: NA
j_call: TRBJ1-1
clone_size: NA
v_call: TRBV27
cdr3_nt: TGTGCCAGCAGTTTATCGCGCAGGGGCACTGAAGCTTTCTTT
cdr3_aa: CASSLSRRGTEAFF

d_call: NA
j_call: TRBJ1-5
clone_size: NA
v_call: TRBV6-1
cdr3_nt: TGTGCCAGCAGTGACATAGGAGGCAATCAGCCCCAGCATTTT
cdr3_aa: CASSDIGGNQPQHF